The 3 T cell receptor beta chains in this list originate from one sample, sequenced in a study of neoadjuvant anti-PD-1 for oral cavity cancer. The assay was immunoSEQ multiplex PCR, and TCRdb's table has in-frame clones only and misses some. The data show some 31,000 clones, around four fifths seen once. As to time point: after neoadjuvant nivolumab, at surgical resection. Source: PBMCs, taken after nivolumab (anti-PD-1) treatment. These TCRs come from a person aged 40 to 85 with oral cavity squamous cell carcinoma.

The chain is built from TRBV7-2 and TRBJ1-1; 9 bases match TRBD1. Germline trimming cut 3 bases from V and 5 bases from J; bases unmatched to any gene: 7. CDR1 and CDR2 from the germline V gene are SGHTA and FQGNSA. The CDR3 contains 15 residues. The CDR3: CASSFTGTGLTEAFF. The CDR3 DNA reads as TGTGCCAGCAGCTTCACCGGGACAGGGTTAACTGAAGCTTTCTTT.

The chain recombines TRBV6-1 with TRBJ1-5, with 7 positions matching TRBD1. The CDR3 is 16 residues long. V trimming: 3 bases; J trimming: 3 bases; junction bases outside the gene matches: 8. The germline gives CDR1 MNHNS, CDR2 SASEGT. The CDR3 here is CASSEIPGGDNQPQHF. Here the CDR3 DNA reads TGTGCCAGCAGTGAGATACCAGGGGGGGACAATCAGCCCCAGCATTTT.

This chain joins TRBV19 and TRBJ1-4; tentative D call: TRBD1 (5 bases). The CDR3 has 13 residues. CDR1 and CDR2 (germline): LNHDA, SQIVND (reference sequence). The ends were cut back, 5 bases at V and 8 bases at J, with 12 bases in the middle. The CDR3 is CASSQGIGEKLFF. CDR3 sequence (DNA): TGTGCCAGTAGTCAGGGTATAGGGGAAAAACTGTTTTTT.